This TCR beta chain stems from a study of control samples from healthy donors and cancer patients. The CDR3 contains 13 residues. CDR1 is GTSNPN and CDR2 is SVGIG in the germline V gene (reference sequence). With 5 bases removed from V and 5 bases from J, the gap between germline ends came to 13 bases. TCRdb's table, derived via immunoSEQ multiplex PCR, lists solely in-frame clones and lacks some. The data contain around 43,000 clones, approximately 90% of them singletons. The sequencing sample was made of blood. The sequence came from a woman between 45 and 60 years old in good health. This sequence joins TRBV30 and TRBJ1-3, with D maybe TRBD1 (5 bases). The CDR3: CAWQRGRRNTIYF. The CDR3 nucleotides are TGTGCCTGGCAGAGGGGTAGACGAAACACCATATATTTT.